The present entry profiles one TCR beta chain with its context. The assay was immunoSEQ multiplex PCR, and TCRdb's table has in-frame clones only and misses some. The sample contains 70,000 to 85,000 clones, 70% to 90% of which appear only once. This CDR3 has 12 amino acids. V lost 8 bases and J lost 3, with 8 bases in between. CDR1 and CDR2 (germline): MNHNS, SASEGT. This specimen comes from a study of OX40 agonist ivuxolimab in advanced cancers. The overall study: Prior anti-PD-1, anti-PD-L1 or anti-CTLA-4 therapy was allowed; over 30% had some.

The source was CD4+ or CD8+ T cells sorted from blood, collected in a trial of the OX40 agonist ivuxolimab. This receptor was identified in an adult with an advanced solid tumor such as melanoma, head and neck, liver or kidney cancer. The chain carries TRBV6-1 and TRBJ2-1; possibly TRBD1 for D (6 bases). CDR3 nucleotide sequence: TGTGCCAGCCGGACAGTCTACAATGAGCAGTTCTTC. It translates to CASRTVYNEQFF.